This paragraph covers one TCR beta chain sequence. What it binds is unknown. This sample stems from a study of T cells in localized non-small cell lung cancer. Points from the study as a whole: Because only a single region of the tumor was sequenced, heterogeneity remains possible. Within adjacent lung there appeared a median approximately 60 of the top 100 tumor clones. Greater T cell density in blood accompanied longer overall survival. Clonality of T cells reached its maximum in uninvolved adjacent lung, surpassing tumor.

Profiled with immunoSEQ multiplex PCR; TCRdb holds only in-frame clones, not every one. This table has about 16,000 clones, roughly four fifths appearing once. Germline V gene lookup returns CDR1 MDHEN and CDR2 SYDVKM. The CDR3 extends over 14 amino acids. V was trimmed by 5 bases and J by 1 base, leaving 11 bases between them. The TCR comes from a male donor aged 60 or over with stage I lung adenocarcinoma. The sample was peripheral blood, taken before any cancer treatment. V is TRBV28 and J is TRBJ2-5; D unclear. The CDR3 sequence: CASSTSLGQETQYF. CDR3 sequence (DNA): TGTGCCAGCAGTACCTCGCTGGGCCAAGAGACCCAGTACTTC. The full variable domain, rest sourced from reference TRBV28 and TRBJ2-5, is DVKVTQSSRYLVKRTGEKVFLECVQDMDHENMFWYRQDPGLGLRLIYFSYDVKMKEKGDIPEGYSVSREKKERFSLILESASTNQTSMYLCASSTSLGQETQYFGPGTRLLVL.